This T cell receptor beta chain was recovered during a study of a mutant IDH1 vaccine in newly diagnosed glioma. Turning to the study itself: Following radiotherapy alone, or alongside temozolomide cycles, vaccination was started after an interval of 4-6 weeks. Of the patients given treatment, around 62% were male and approximately 38% were female, and a mean age of around 41 years was recorded.

This clone was detected only once. Its cognate antigen is unknown. The CDR3 totals 14 residues. Germline assignment: CDR1 MDHEN and CDR2 SYDVKM. V was pared by 6 bases and J by 3 bases, with 12 bases between. Time point given: week 23, last vaccination. The study gave 300 ug of mutant IDH1 20-mer peptide per vaccine dose, with topical imiquimod. Every donor had a new WHO grade 3 or 4 astrocytoma that was IDH1-mutant, with loss of nuclear ATRX. The protocol was immunoSEQ multiplex PCR, while the TCRdb copy is restricted to in-frame clones and leaves out a portion. The sample holds 50,000 to 70,000 clones; approximately 80% are singletons and the top ten take more than 10%.

This receptor was taken from a man aged 18-30 years with glioma. The source material was PBMCs, sampled from a glioma patient whose treatment included an IDH1 peptide vaccine. The V gene is TRBV28, the J gene TRBJ1-3, with D maybe TRBD1 (6 bases). The CDR3: CASSRGRGGNTIYF. The DNA for the CDR3 is TGTGCCAGCAGCCGGGGCAGGGGTGGAAACACCATATATTTT.